This TCR beta chain was captured in a study of blood T cells in healthy people across ages (dated by TCRdb to about 2015). Regarding the complete study: Template switching captured roughly one uniquely barcoded TCR beta cDNA molecule per two T cells in model experiments. Using deep sequencing normalized with unique cDNA molecular identifiers, the study measured how TCR beta repertoire diversity changes with age. The donors were split into four age groups: young (average 16 years), middle-aged (around 40), aged (around 67) and long-lived (over 75). To avoid experimental bias, donors of different ages were distributed randomly across sequencing lanes. The study analyzed two additional independent replicas of 1 million unique cDNA reads from the same blood draw for two donors, one aged 18 to 29 and one aged 80 or older. Points the paper makes about the study in general: Estimates of total diversity based on one million sequenced T cells were considered lower bounds and underestimates. Compared with the aged group, the long-lived group had more naive CD4+ T cells, fewer expanded clones and increased TCR diversity, suggesting age selection. Because profiling used bulk unsorted PBMCs, naive and antigen-experienced compartments could not be compared conclusively. A strong correlation was found between observed TCR beta diversity and the percentage of naive T cells measured by flow cytometry. Observed TCR beta diversity per million T cells fell roughly linearly with age, and a significant reduction was already apparent by age around 44. Donor CMV infection status was unknown, potentially confounding age-related changes in expanded clonotypes.

Germline trimming: 4 bases from V, 3 bases from J; junction bases outside gene matches: 10. Taken from cysteine to phenylalanine, the CDR3 has 15 residues. Solely the CDR3 DNA is kept, with 45 bases framed from the first base. The germline V gene yields SGDLS for CDR1 and YYNGEE for CDR2. The donors were 40 or so Caucasian individuals from Russia, aged 6 to 90 years, who were systemically healthy. Around 10 milliliters of peripheral blood were collected from each donor into EDTA-treated Vacutainer tubes. Ficoll-Paque density-gradient centrifugation was used to isolate PBMCs, with at least 7 million per sample. Total RNA, at least 6 micrograms per sample, was extracted from PBMCs with Trizol reagent. The percentages of naive CD45RAhigh/CD27high T cells were determined by flow cytometry on a PBMC aliquot from every donor. Preparation of the library involved 5' RACE. Sequencing was performed on an Illumina HiSeq 2500. A second PCR of roughly 7 to 11 cycles was performed with a sample-barcoded 5' primer and a J-beta primer mix. A template-switch 5' adaptor carrying 12 random nucleotides introduced a unique molecular identifier onto each TCR beta cDNA molecule. Each sample yielded at least 2.5 million CDR3-containing paired-end reads. First-strand cDNA was synthesized from all RNA with the Mint cDNA synthesis kit, primed by a TRBC-specific oligonucleotide. Following uracil-DNA glycosylase treatment, a first 18-cycle PCR with universal primers M1SS and BC2_uni_R was performed on all cDNA. The study's processing was this. Normalization of each sample was performed by random selection of 1 million high-quality reads, each carrying a distinct molecular identifier. Instead of being binned into consensus sequences, reads that shared molecular identifiers were thrown out. MiTCR, run with a Q25 quality threshold and the strictest error-elimination algorithm, handled CDR3 identification, clonotype clustering and error correction. A nonparametric unseen species model using Euler transformation provided a lower-bound estimate of total TCR beta diversity. TCRdb trimmed public reads at Q25 via fastp, called clones via MiXCR and kept in-frame beta chains. When rows share a CDR3 protein, they turn into one entry using the most common DNA and genes. In this record, the V and J calls reflect TCRdb's handling and not the investigators' own analysis. Within this sample are fewer than 1.5 million distinct CDR3 sequences, with roughly 40% of them counted one time only. Around 8% of the sample is in the top ten clones.

This clonotype was seen more than once but under ten times. No antigen is known for it. No much larger clonotype is one base removed from it; base qualities were not supplied. The sequence came from a woman younger than 35 in good health. Material for sequencing was blood. Recombination linked TRBV9 to TRBJ2-7, and TRBD1 matches 7 of the central bases. The DNA sequence follows: TGTGCCAGCAGCTCGGGGACAGACACTGTCTACGAGCAGTACTTC. The resulting protein is CASSSGTDTVYEQYF.